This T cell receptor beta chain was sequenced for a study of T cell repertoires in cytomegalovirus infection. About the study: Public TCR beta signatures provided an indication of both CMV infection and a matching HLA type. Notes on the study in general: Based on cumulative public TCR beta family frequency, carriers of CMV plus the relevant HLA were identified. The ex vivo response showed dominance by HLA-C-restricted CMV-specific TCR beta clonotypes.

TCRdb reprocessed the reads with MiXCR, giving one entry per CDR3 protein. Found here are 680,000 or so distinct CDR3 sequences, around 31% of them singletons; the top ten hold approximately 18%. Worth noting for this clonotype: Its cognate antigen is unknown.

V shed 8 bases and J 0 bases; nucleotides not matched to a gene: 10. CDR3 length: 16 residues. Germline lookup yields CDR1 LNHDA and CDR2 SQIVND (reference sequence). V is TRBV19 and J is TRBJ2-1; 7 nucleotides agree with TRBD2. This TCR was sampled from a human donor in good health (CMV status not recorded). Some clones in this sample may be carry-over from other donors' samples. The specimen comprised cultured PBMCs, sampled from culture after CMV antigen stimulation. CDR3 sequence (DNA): TGTGCCAGTCACACGACTAGCCCTCCCTCCTACAATGAGCAGTTCTTC. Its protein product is CASHTTSPPSYNEQFF.